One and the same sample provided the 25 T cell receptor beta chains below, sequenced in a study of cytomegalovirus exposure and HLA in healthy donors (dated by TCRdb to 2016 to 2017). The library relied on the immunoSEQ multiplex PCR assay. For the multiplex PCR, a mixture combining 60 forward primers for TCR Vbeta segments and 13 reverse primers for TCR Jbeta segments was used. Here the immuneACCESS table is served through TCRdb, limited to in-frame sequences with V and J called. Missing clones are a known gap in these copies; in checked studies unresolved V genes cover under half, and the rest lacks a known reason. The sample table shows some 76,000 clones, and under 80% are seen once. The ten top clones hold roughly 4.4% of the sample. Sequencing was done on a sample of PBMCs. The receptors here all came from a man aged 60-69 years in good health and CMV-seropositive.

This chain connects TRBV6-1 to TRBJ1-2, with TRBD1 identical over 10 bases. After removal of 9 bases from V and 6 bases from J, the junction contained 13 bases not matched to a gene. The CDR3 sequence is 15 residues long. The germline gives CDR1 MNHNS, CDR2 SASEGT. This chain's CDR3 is CASLGFRTGGNGYTF. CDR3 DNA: TGTGCCAGTCTGGGATTTCGGACAGGGGGTAATGGCTACACCTTC.

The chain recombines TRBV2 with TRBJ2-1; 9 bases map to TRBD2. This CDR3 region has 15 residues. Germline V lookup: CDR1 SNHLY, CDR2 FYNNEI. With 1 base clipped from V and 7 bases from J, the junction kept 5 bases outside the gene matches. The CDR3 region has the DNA TGTGCCAGCAGTGAAGGGGCTAGCGGGATTAATGAGCAGTTCTTC. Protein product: CASSEGASGINEQFF.

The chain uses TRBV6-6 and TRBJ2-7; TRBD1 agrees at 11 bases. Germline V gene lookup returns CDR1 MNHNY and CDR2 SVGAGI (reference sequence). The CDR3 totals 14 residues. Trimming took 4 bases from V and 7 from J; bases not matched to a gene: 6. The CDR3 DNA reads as TGTGCCAGCAGTTTAGGACAGGGGGCGCGGGAGCAGTACTTC. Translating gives CASSLGQGAREQYF.

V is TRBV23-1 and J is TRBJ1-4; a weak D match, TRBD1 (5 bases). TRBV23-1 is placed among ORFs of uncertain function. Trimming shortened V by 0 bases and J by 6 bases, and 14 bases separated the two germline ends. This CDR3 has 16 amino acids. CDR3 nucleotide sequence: TGCGCCAGCAGTCAATCGCAGGGCGGTCGTTATGAAAAACTGTTTTTT. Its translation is CASSQSQGGRYEKLFF.

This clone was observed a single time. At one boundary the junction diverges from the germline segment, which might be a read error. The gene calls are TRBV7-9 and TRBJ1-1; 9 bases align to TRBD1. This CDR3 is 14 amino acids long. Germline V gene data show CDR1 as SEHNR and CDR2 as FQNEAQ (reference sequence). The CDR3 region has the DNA TGTTCCAGCAGCCCCCCCCGGGACAGGGCTGAAGCTTTCTTT. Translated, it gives CSSSPPRDRAEAFF.

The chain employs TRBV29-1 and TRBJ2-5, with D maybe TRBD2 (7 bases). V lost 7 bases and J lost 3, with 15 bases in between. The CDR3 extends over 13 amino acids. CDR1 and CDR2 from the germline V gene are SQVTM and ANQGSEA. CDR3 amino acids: CSAPGEGEETQYF. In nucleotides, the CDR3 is TGCAGCGCCCCTGGGGAGGGGGAAGAGACCCAGTACTTC.

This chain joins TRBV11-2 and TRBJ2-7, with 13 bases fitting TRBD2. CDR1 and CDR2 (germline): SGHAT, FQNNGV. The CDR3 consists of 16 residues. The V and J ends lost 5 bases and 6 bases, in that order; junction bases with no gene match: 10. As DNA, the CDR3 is TGTGCCAGCAGCACGTGGGGAGGACTAGCGGGAGTCGAGCAGTACTTC. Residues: CASSTWGGLAGVEQYF.

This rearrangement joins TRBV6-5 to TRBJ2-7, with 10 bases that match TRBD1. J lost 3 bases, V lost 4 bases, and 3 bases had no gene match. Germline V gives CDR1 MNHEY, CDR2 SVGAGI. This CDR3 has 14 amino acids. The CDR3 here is CASSSGTGVYEQYF. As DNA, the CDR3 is TGTGCCAGCAGTTCTGGGACAGGGGTCTACGAGCAGTACTTC.

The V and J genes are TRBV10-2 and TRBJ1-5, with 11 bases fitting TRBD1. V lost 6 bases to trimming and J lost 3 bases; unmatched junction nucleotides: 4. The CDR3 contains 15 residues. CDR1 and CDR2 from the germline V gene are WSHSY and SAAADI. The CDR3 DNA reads TGCGCCAGCAGACGGACAGGGGGCAACAATCAGCCCCAGCATTTT. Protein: CASRRTGGNNQPQHF.

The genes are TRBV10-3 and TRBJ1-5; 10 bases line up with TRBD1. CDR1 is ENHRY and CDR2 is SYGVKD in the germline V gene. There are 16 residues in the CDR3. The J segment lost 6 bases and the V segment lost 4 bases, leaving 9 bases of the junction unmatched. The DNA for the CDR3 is TGTGCCATCAGTGTAACCGACAGGGGGCAAAGTCAGCCCCAGCATTTT. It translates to CAISVTDRGQSQPQHF.

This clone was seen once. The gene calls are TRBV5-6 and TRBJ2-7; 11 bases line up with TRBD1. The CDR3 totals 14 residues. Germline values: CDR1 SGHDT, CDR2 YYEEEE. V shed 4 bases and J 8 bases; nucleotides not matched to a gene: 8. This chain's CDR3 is CASSTIGTGGKQYF. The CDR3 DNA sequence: TGTGCCAGCAGCACAATCGGGACAGGGGGAAAGCAGTACTTC.

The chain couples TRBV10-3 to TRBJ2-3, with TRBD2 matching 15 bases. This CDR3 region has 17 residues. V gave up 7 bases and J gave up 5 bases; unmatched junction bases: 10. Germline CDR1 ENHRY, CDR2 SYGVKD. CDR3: CAINEGTSGGTVDTQYF. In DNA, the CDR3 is TGTGCCATCAACGAGGGGACTAGCGGGGGGACGGTAGATACGCAGTATTTT.

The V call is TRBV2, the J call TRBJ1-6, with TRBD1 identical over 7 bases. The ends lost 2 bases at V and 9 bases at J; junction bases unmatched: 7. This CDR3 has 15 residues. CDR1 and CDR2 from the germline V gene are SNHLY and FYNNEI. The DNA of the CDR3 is TGTGCCAGCAGTGAAACTCAGGGGGTAGGTTCACCCCTCCACTTT. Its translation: CASSETQGVGSPLHF.

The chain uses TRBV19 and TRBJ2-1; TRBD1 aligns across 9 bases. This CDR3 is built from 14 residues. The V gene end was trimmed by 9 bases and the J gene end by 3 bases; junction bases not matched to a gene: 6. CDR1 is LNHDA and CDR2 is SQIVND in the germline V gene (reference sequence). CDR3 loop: CASQGQGYYNEQFF. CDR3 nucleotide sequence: TGTGCCAGCCAGGGACAGGGTTACTACAATGAGCAGTTCTTC.

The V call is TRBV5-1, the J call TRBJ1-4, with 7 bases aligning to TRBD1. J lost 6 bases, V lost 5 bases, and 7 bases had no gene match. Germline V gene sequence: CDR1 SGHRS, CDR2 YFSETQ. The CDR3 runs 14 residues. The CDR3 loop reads CASSQDREDEKLFF. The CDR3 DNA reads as TGCGCCAGCAGTCAAGACAGGGAGGATGAAAAACTGTTTTTT.

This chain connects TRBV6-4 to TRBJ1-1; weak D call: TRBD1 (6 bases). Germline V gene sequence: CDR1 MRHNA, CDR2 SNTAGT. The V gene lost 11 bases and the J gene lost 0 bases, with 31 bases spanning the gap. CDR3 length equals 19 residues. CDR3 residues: CAGTRRIGVWTELNTEAFF. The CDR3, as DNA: TGTGCCGGCACCCGACGAATTGGGGTTTGGACAGAACTGAACACTGAAGCTTTCTTT.

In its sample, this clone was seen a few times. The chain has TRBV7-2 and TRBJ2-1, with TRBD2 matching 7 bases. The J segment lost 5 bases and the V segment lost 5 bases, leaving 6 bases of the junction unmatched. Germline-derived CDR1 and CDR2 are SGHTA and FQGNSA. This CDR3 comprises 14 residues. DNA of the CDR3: TGTGCCAGCAGCCGAGCGGGGCAGGACAATGAGCAGTTCTTC. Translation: CASSRAGQDNEQFF.

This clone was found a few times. The CDR3 region is CASSYKTRVTGNTIYF. Here the CDR3 DNA reads TGTGCCAGCAGTTACAAGACCCGGGTGACTGGAAACACCATATATTTT. The J gene is TRBJ1-3, the V gene TRBV6-6; D is ambiguous. Germline CDR1 is MNHNY and CDR2 is SVGAGI (reference sequence). The CDR3 totals 16 residues. Trimming cost V 2 bases and J 2 bases, with 13 bases left between them.

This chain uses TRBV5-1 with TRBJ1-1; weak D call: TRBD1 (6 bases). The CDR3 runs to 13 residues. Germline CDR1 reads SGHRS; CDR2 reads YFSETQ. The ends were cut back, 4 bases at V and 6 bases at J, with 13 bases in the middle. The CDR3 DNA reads TGCGCCAGCAGCCCGGCAGGGGTAGCTGAAGCTTTCTTT. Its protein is CASSPAGVAEAFF.

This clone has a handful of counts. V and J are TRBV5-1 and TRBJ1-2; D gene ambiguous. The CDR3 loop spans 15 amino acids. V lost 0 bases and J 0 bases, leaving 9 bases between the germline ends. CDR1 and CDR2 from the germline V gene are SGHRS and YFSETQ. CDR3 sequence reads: CASSLAAGSNYGYTF. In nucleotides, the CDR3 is TGCGCCAGCAGCTTGGCCGCAGGTTCTAACTATGGCTACACCTTC.

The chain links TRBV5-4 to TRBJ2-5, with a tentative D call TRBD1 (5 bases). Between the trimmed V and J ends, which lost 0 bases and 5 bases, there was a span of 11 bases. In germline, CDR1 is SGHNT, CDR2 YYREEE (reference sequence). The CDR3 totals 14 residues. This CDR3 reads CASSLEGSRETQYF. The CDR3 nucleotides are TGTGCCAGCAGCTTGGAGGGGTCTCGGGAGACCCAGTACTTC.

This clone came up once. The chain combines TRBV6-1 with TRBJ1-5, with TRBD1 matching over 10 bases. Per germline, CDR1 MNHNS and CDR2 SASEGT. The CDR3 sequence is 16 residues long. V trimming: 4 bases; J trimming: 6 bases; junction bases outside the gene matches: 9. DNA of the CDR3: TGTGCCAGCAGTGCTGGGGACAGGGGATTGGGTCAGCCCCAGCATTTT. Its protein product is CASSAGDRGLGQPQHF.

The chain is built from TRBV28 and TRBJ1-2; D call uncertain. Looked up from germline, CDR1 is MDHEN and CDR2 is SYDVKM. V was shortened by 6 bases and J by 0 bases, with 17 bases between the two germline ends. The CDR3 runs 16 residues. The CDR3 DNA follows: TGTGCCAGCAGAATGGCCGGGGATAACACTAACTATGGCTACACCTTC. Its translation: CASRMAGDNTNYGYTF.

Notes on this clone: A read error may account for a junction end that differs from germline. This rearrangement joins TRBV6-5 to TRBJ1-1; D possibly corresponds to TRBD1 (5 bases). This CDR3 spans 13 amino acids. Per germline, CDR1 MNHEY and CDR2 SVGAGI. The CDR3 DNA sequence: TGTGCCAGCAGTGACTCCAGGGTCACTGAAGCTTTCTTT. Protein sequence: CASSDSRVTEAFF.

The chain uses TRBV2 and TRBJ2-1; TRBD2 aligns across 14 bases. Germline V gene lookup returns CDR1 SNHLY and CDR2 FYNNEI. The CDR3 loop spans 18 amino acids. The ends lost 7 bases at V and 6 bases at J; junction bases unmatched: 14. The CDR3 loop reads CASIGSTSGGGLPNEQFF. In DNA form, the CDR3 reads TGTGCCAGCATCGGATCGACTAGCGGGGGGGGTCTACCCAATGAGCAGTTCTTC.